This T cell receptor beta chain stems from a study of blood T cell repertoires in COVID-19. Shortly before study entry, within 2 weeks, exposed participants had met a COVID-19 case. V lost 3 bases to trimming and J lost 4 bases, with 10 bases between them. The CDR3 has 13 residues. The germline gives CDR1 SGHTA, CDR2 FQGNSA. Produced via immunoSEQ multiplex PCR; TCRdb's table is partial and in-frame only. The sample carries over 200,000 clones, roughly 90% recorded once. This clone was seen a single time. Sequencing input: PBMCs or T cells enriched from blood (not recorded which). The TCR sequence derives from a man aged 25-40 years who had been exposed to COVID-19. The rearrangement joins TRBV7-2 to TRBJ2-7; D perhaps matches TRBD1 (6 bases). The CDR3 is CASSFSGEYEQYF. As DNA, the CDR3 is TGTGCCAGCAGCTTCTCAGGGGAATACGAGCAGTACTTC. The whole variable domain, filled in from reference TRBV7-2 and TRBJ2-7, reads GAGVSQSPSNKVTEKGKDVELRCDPISGHTALYWYRQSLGQGLEFLIYFQGNSAPDKSGLPSDRFSAERTGGSVSTLTIQRTQQEDSAVYLCASSFSGEYEQYFGPGTRLTVT.